This TCR beta chain was sequenced during a study of blood T cells in healthy people across ages (dated by TCRdb to the mid-2010s). For the wider study: In model experiments, template switching captured roughly one uniquely barcoded TCR beta cDNA molecule for every two T cells. For two donors (one aged 18 to 30 and one aged 80 or older), the study analyzed two additional independent replicas of 1 million unique cDNA reads from the same blood draw. Using deep sequencing normalized with unique cDNA molecular identifiers, the study measured how TCR beta repertoire diversity changes with age. The donors were divided into four age groups: young (average approximately 17 years), middle-aged (about 39), aged (about 60) and long-lived (about 84). To avoid experimental bias, donors of different ages were randomly spread across the sequencing lanes. Here is what the overall study found, with its caveats: Since profiling was done on bulk unsorted PBMCs, naive and antigen-experienced compartments could not be conclusively compared. As age increased, observed TCR beta diversity per million T cells dropped in a roughly linear way, and a significant reduction was already evident by age about 40. Because donor CMV infection status was unknown, age-related changes in expanded clonotypes were potentially confounded. Compared with the aged group, more naive CD4+ T cells, fewer expanded clones and increased TCR diversity were shown by the long-lived group, suggesting age selection. There was a strong correlation between observed TCR beta diversity and the percentage of naive T cells measured by flow cytometry. Total diversity estimates from one million sequenced T cells were considered lower bounds and underestimates.

Between the V and J ends, shortened by 3 bases and 3 bases respectively, the junction contains 16 bases. The CDR3 runs 16 residues from the cysteine to the phenylalanine. The CDR3 DNA has 48 bases and is translated from base 1. The germline V gene encodes CDR1 KGHDR and CDR2 SFDVKD. The library was made by 5' RACE. TCRdb records Illumina HiSeq 2500 as the sequencer. A second about 7 to 11 cycle PCR used a sample-barcoded 5' primer and a J-beta primer mix. A template-switch 5' adaptor carrying 12 random nucleotides introduced a unique molecular identifier onto each TCR beta cDNA molecule. Each sample yielded at least 2.5 million CDR3-containing paired-end reads. All of the RNA was converted into first-strand cDNA using the Mint cDNA synthesis kit, with a TRBC-specific oligonucleotide serving as the primer. After uracil-DNA glycosylase treatment, a first 18-cycle PCR used universal primers M1SS and BC2_uni_R on all cDNA. As for how the authors treated the data: For normalization, 1 million high-quality reads were randomly selected from each sample, with every read carrying a distinct molecular identifier. Instead of being binned into consensus sequences, reads with shared molecular identifiers were discarded. MiTCR, set to a Q25 quality threshold and the strictest error-elimination algorithm, was used for CDR3 identification, clonotype clustering and error correction. Lower-bound total TCR beta diversity was estimated with a nonparametric unseen species model using Euler transformation. TCRdb ran its own pipeline on the public reads, namely fastp trimming at Q25 and MiXCR clone calling, and kept in-frame beta chains. A single entry per CDR3 protein holds the most common genes and DNA from its merged rows. These V and J calls originate from TCRdb's pipeline instead of the authors' own analysis. Within this sample are roughly 500,000 distinct CDR3 sequences, with approximately 27% of them counted one time only. In total, the top ten clones hold about 18% of the sample.

The donors were roughly 40 Caucasian individuals from Russia, aged roughly 6 to 90 years, who were systemically healthy. Each donor gave roughly 9.5 milliliters of peripheral blood, collected into EDTA-treated Vacutainer tubes. Ficoll-Paque density-gradient centrifugation was used to isolate PBMCs, with at least 6.5 million per sample. Trizol reagent was used to extract total RNA from PBMCs, with at least 6 micrograms per sample. For every donor, an aliquot of PBMCs went through flow cytometry to measure the percentages of naive CD45RAhigh/CD27high T cells. Points on this clonotype: Its recognized antigen is unknown. Qualities for individual bases were not recorded, and no much larger clone is one base off.

Recombination linked TRBV24-1 to TRBJ2-5; the D gene may be TRBD1 or TRBD2, since each aligns over 5 bases. This clonotype originated in a woman in her 70s in good health. Sequenced sample: blood. CDR3 protein: CATSDTPGTRKETQYF. The nucleotides are TGTGCCACCAGTGATACACCCGGGACGAGAAAAGAGACCCAGTACTTC.